This T cell receptor (beta chain) derives from a study of blood T cell repertoires in COVID-19. Study-level information: Spain, Italy and the United States supplied samples that represented acute and convalescent COVID-19. Sources were T cells, B-cell-depleted T cells, or PBMCs; the material itself was cDNA or gDNA.

Per the original data handling: Amplification of reference gene primers was used by the study to estimate nucleated cell counts. Assay: immunoSEQ multiplex PCR; the TCRdb copy retains only in-frame clones and omits some. V and J calls and clone size follow that table, whereas D and trimming were derived from the DNA. Of 110,000 to 150,000 clones in the sample, about 87% were seen once. Germline trimming cut 4 bases from V and 2 bases from J; bases unmatched to any gene: 4. CDR3 size: 13 residues. Germline assignment: CDR1 SQVTM and CDR2 ANQGSEA. The chain recombines TRBV29-1 with TRBJ2-7, with TRBD1 identical over 8 bases. Sequenced sample: peripheral blood. This sequence was found in a human donor in a cohort sampled during active COVID-19. This CDR3 is CSVVAGGTYEQYF. The CDR3 DNA reads as TGCAGCGTTGTGGCAGGGGGCACCTACGAGCAGTACTTC.